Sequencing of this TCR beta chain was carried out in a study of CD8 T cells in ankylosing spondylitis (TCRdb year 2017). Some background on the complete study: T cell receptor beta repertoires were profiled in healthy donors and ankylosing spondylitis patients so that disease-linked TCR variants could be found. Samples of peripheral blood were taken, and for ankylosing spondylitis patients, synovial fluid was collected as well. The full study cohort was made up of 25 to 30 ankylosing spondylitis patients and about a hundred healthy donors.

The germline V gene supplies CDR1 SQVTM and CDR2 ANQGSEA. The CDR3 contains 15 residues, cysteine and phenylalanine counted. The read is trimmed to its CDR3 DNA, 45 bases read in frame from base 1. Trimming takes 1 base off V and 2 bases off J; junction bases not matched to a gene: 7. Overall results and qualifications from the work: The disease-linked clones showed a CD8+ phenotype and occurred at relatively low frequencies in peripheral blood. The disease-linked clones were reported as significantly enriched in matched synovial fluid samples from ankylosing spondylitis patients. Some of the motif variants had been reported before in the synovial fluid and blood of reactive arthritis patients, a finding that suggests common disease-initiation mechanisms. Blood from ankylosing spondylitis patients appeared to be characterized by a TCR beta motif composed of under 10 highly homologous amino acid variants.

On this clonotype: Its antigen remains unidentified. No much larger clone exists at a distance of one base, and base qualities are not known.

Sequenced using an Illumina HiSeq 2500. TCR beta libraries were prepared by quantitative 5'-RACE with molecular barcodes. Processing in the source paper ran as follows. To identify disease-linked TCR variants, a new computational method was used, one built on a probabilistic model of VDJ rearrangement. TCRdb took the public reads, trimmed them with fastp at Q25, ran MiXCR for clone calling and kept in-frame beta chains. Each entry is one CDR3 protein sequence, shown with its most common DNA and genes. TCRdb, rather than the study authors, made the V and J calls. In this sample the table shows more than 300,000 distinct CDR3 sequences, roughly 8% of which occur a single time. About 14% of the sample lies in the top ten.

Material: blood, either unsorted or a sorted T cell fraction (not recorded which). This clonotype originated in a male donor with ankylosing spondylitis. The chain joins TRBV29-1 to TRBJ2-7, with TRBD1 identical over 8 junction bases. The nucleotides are TGCAGCGTTGAAGCCGCCAGGGGGCCTCCCTACGAGCAGTACTTC. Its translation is CSVEAARGPPYEQYF.